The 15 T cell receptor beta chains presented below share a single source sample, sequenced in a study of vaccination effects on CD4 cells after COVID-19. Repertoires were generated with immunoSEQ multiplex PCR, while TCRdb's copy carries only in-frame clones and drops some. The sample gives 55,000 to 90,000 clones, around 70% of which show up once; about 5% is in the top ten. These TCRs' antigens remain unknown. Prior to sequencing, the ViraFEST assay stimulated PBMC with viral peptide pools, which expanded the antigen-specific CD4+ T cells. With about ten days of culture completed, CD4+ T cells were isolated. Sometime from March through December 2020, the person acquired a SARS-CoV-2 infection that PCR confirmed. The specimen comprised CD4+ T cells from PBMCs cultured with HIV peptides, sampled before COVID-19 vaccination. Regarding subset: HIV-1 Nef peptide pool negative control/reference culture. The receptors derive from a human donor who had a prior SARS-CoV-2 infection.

The CDR3 sequence is CASSFYANYGYTF. In DNA, the CDR3 is TGTGCCAGCAGCTTCTACGCTAACTATGGCTACACCTTC. V is TRBV5-5 and J is TRBJ1-2; D is ambiguous. V lost 2 bases and J lost 0, with 5 bases in between. Looked up from germline, CDR1 is SGHKS and CDR2 is YYEKEE (reference sequence). The CDR3 sequence is 13 residues long.

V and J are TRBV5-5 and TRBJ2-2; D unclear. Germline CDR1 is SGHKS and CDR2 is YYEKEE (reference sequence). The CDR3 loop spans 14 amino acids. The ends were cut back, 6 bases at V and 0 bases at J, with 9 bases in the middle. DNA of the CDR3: TGTGCCAGCACCCGACTTACGAACACCGGGGAGCTGTTTTTT. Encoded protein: CASTRLTNTGELFF.

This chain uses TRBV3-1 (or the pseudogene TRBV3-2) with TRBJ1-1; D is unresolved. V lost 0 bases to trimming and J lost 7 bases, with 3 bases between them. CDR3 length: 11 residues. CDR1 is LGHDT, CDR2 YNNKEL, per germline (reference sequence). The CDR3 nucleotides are TGTGCCAGCAGCCAAGAAGGTGAAGCTTTCTTT. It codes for CASSQEGEAFF.

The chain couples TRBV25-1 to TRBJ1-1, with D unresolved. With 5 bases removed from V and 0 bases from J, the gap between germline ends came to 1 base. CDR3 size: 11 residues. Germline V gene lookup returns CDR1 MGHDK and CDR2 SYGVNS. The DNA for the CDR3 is TGTGCCAGCAGTCTGAACACTGAAGCTTTCTTT. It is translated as CASSLNTEAFF.

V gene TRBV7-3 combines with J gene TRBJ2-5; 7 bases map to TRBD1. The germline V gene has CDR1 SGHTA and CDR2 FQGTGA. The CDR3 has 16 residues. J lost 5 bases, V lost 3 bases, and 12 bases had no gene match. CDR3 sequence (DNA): TGTGCCAGCAGCTTCCGTCGGACAGGCGCCTCGGAGACCCAGTACTTC. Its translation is CASSFRRTGASETQYF. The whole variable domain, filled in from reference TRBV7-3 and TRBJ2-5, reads GAGVSQTPSNKVTEKGKYVELRCDPISGHTALYWYRQSLGQGPEFLIYFQGTGAADDSGLPNDRFFAVRPEGSVSTLKIQRTERGDSAVYLCASSFRRTGASETQYFGPGTRLLVL.

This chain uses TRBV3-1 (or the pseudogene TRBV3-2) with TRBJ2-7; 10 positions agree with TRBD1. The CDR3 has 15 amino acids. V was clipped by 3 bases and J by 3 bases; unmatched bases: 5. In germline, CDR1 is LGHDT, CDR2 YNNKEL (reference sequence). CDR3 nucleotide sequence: TGTGCCAGCAGCCAGGAGGGACAGGGGCGCTACGAGCAGTACTTC. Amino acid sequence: CASSQEGQGRYEQYF.

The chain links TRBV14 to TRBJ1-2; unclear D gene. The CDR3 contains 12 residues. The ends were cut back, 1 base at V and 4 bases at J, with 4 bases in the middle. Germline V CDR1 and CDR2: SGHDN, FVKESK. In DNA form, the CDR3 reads TGTGCCAGCAGCCAAGGGGGCTATGGCTACACCTTC. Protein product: CASSQGGYGYTF.

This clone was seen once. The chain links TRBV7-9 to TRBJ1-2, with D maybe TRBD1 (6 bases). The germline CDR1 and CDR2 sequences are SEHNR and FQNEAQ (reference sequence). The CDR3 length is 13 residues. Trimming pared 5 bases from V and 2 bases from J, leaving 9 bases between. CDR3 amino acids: CASSRGQNYGYTF. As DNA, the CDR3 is TGTGCCAGCAGCCGGGGACAAAACTATGGCTACACCTTC.

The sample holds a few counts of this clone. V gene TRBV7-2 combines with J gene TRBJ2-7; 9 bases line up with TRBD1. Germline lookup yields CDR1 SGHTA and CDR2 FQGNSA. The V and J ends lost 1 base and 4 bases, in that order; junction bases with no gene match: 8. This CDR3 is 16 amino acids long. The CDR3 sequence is CASSLDPQGARYEQYF. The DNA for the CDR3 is TGTGCCAGCAGCTTAGACCCACAGGGGGCGAGGTACGAGCAGTACTTC.

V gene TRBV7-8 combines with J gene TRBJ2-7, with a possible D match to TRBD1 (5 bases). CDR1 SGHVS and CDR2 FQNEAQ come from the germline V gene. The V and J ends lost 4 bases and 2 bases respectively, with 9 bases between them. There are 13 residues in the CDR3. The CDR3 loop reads CASSYGQAYEQYF. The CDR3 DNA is TGTGCCAGCAGCTACGGACAAGCCTACGAGCAGTACTTC. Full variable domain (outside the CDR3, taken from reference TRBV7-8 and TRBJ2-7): GAGVSQSPRYKVAKRGQDVALRCDPISGHVSLFWYQQALGQGPEFLTYFQNEAQLDKSGLPSDRFFAERPEGSVSTLKIQRTQQEDSAVYLCASSYGQAYEQYFGPGTRLTVT.

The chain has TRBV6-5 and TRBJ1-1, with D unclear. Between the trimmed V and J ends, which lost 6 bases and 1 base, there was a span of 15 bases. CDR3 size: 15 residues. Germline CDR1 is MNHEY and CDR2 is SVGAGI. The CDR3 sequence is CASRQKIRGNTEAFF. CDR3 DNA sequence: TGTGCCAGCAGACAAAAAATTCGGGGGAACACTGAAGCTTTCTTT.

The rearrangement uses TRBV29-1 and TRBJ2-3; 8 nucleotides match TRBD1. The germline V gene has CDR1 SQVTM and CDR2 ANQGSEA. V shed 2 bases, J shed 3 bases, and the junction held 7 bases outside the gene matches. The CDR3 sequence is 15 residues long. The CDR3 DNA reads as TGCAGCGTTGAAATGCGGAACAGGGGGACAGATACGCAGTATTTT. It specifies CSVEMRNRGTDTQYF.

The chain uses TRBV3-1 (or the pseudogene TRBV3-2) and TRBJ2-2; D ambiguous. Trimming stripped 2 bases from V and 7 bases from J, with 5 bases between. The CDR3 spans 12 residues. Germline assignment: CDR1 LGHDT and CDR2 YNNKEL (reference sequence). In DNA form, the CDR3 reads TGTGCCAGCAGCCAAATTTACGGGGAGCTGTTTTTT. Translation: CASSQIYGELFF.

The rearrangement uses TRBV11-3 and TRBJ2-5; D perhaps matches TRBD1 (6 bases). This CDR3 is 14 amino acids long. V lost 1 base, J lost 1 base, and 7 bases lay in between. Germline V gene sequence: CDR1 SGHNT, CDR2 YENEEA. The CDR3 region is CASSLGTAQETQYF. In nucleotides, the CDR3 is TGTGCCAGCAGCTTAGGGACAGCCCAAGAGACCCAGTACTTC.

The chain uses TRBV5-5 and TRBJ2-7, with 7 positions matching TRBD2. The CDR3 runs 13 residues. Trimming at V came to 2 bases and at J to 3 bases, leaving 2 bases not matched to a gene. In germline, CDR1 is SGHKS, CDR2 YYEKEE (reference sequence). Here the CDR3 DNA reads TGTGCCAGCAGCTTCCTAGCGGACTACGAGCAGTACTTC. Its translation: CASSFLADYEQYF.